This is a list of T cell receptor beta chains from one sample in a study of T-cell memory formation after mild COVID-19. TCRdb re-called the 5' RACE reads through MiXCR, storing one row per CDR3 protein. The data hold 100,000 or so distinct CDR3 sequences, with 11% observed a single time. The sequenced sample consisted of PBMCs or a T cell subset sorted from them (not recorded which). Receptors originate from a man aged 18 to 35 who had mild COVID-19 (a few samples of this study predate the infection). Cell type and time point are not known. Each CDR3 is given with its conserved first and last residue. D genes are given only for firm matches. Some rows have no size entry. The others give once, few or many, or a class for an expanded clone.

j_call v_call clone_size d_call cdr3_aa cdr3_nt
TRBJ2-7 TRBV5-1 . . CASSQTESYEQYF TGCGCCAGCAGCCAGACAGAGTCCTACGAGCAGTACTTC
TRBJ1-2 TRBV7-9 . TRBD1 CASSRTWTGPNYGYTF TGTGCCAGCAGCAGAACTTGGACAGGCCCTAACTATGGCTACACCTTC
TRBJ2-1 TRBV5-1 few . CASSSARVSDEQFF TGCGCCAGCAGCTCCGCCCGGGTCTCCGATGAGCAGTTCTTC
TRBJ1-4 TRBV4-1 few . CASSGTINEKLFF TGCGCCAGCAGCGGGACAATCAATGAAAAACTGTTTTTT
TRBJ1-2 TRBV12-3/TRBV12-4 . . CASSPPQYGANYGYTF TGTGCCAGCAGTCCTCCACAGTACGGAGCTAACTATGGCTACACCTTC
TRBJ1-1 TRBV11-2 few . CASSHRQVMNTEAFF TGTGCCAGCAGCCATCGACAGGTTATGAACACTGAAGCTTTCTTT
TRBJ2-5 TRBV29-1 few . CSVEDYYRAETQYF TGCAGCGTTGAAGATTATTACAGGGCGGAGACCCAGTACTTC
TRBJ1-1 TRBV14 . . CASSQVRHEAFF TGTGCCAGCAGCCAAGTAAGGCATGAAGCTTTCTTT
TRBJ1-5 TRBV28 . . CASSLWEDNQPQHF TGTGCCAGCAGTTTATGGGAGGACAATCAGCCCCAGCATTTT
TRBJ2-2 TRBV19 many . CASSIPTADPNTGELFF TGTGCCAGTAGTATACCGACAGCTGACCCGAACACCGGGGAGCTGTTTTTT
TRBJ2-3 TRBV12-3/TRBV12-4 . . CASSLGEVGTQYF TGTGCCAGCAGTTTGGGGGAAGTCGGTACGCAGTATTTT
TRBJ2-1 TRBV20-1 . . CSASRGASSYNEQFF TGCAGTGCCTCCCGAGGGGCAAGTTCATACAATGAGCAGTTCTTC
TRBJ2-7 TRBV4-1 many . CASSERPFRLSYEQYF TGCGCCAGCAGCGAACGGCCGTTCCGTTTATCCTACGAGCAGTACTTC
TRBJ2-2 TRBV4-1 . . CASSQGAPNTGELFF TGCGCCAGCAGCCAGGGGGCCCCTAACACCGGGGAGCTGTTTTTT
TRBJ2-3 TRBV6-2/TRBV6-3 few . CASSSGVSSTDTQYF TGTGCCAGCAGCTCGGGCGTCTCTAGCACAGATACGCAGTATTTT
TRBJ2-3 TRBV7-2 many TRBD2 CATKRLAGDKDTQYF TGTGCCACTAAAAGACTAGCGGGGGACAAGGATACGCAGTATTTT
TRBJ1-2 TRBV7-9 . . CASSPLGGNYGYTF TGTGCCAGCAGCCCCCTCGGAGGGAACTATGGCTACACCTTC
TRBJ2-1 TRBV4-1 few TRBD2 CASSQGGGLTSYNEQFF TGCGCCAGCAGCCAAGGGGGGGGGTTAACCTCCTACAATGAGCAGTTCTTC
TRBJ2-3 TRBV7-9 . TRBD2 CASSFTQGGRDTQYF TGTGCCAGCAGCTTCACGCAGGGAGGGAGAGATACGCAGTATTTT
TRBJ2-1 TRBV15 . TRBD2 CATRTSGTGGNEQFF TGTGCCACCAGGACGAGCGGGACCGGGGGCAATGAGCAGTTCTTC
TRBJ1-5 TRBV12-3/TRBV12-4 . . CASAHGGAYQPQHF TGTGCCAGCGCCCACGGGGGCGCGTATCAGCCCCAGCATTTT
TRBJ2-7 TRBV21-1 . . CASSTGGLAGHSVYEQYF TGTGCCAGCAGCACAGGGGGGCTAGCGGGGCACTCGGTCTACGAGCAGTACTTC
TRBJ2-7 TRBV7-9 few . CASSLQSFSYEQYF TGTGCCAGCAGCTTACAGTCTTTCTCCTACGAGCAGTACTTC
TRBJ2-5 TRBV29-1 few . CSVVGTVGETQYF TGCAGCGTTGTTGGGACCGTGGGAGAGACCCAGTACTTC
TRBJ2-5 TRBV12-3/TRBV12-4 once TRBD2 CASSFGTSGETQYF TGTGCCAGCAGTTTCGGGACTAGCGGGGAGACCCAGTACTTC
TRBJ2-2 TRBV4-3 . TRBD1 CASSPRTGPNTGELFF TGCGCCAGCAGTCCCCGGACAGGGCCGAACACCGGGGAGCTGTTTTTT
TRBJ2-1 TRBV4-3 . . CASSQSTGDAYNEQFF TGCGCCAGCAGCCAATCTACGGGGGACGCCTACAATGAGCAGTTCTTC
TRBJ1-5 TRBV6-2/TRBV6-3 . . CASSYLRANQPQHF TGTGCCAGCAGTTACCTACGGGCGAATCAGCCCCAGCATTTT
TRBJ1-1 TRBV14 few . CASSLNLGFGTEAFF TGTGCCAGCAGCCTCAATCTTGGATTCGGCACTGAAGCTTTCTTT
TRBJ2-1 TRBV27 few TRBD1 CASSFRDRGPNNEQFF TGTGCCAGCAGTTTCCGGGACAGGGGGCCCAACAATGAGCAGTTCTTC
TRBJ2-5 TRBV29-1 . . CSVEKTGSGTQYF TGCAGCGTTGAAAAGACAGGATCCGGGACCCAGTACTTC
TRBJ2-2 TRBV7-3 . . CASSLGGMNTGELFF TGTGCCAGCAGCTTAGGAGGGATGAACACCGGGGAGCTGTTTTTT
TRBJ1-5 TRBV12-3/TRBV12-4 . . CASRVQDSNQPQHF TGTGCCAGCAGGGTTCAGGATAGCAATCAGCCCCAGCATTTT
TRBJ2-2 TRBV7-9 few . CASSGGVINTGELFF TGTGCCAGCAGCGGAGGGGTAATAAACACCGGGGAGCTGTTTTTT
TRBJ2-3 TRBV6-6 . . CASTRLESDTQYF TGTGCCAGCACTCGACTAGAGTCAGATACGCAGTATTTT
TRBJ2-7 TRBV3-1 few TRBD1 CASSVGTGGFEQYF TGTGCCAGCAGCGTCGGGACAGGGGGATTCGAGCAGTACTTC
TRBJ1-1 TRBV29-1 few . CSVPTVLGTEAFF TGCAGCGTCCCGACAGTGCTGGGCACTGAAGCTTTCTTT
TRBJ2-3 TRBV5-6 many . CASSLGALLDTQYF TGTGCCAGCAGCTTGGGTGCCCTATTGGATACGCAGTATTTT
TRBJ1-5 TRBV4-1 . . CASSQWGPNQPQHF TGCGCCAGCAGCCAGTGGGGACCAAATCAGCCCCAGCATTTT
TRBJ2-3 TRBV7-3 many . CASSLGATDTQYF TGTGCCAGCAGCCTCGGGGCGACAGATACGCAGTATTTT
TRBJ1-6 TRBV7-2 many . CASSLAQNSPLHF TGTGCCAGCAGCTTAGCGCAGAATTCACCCCTCCACTTT
TRBJ1-5 TRBV27 few . CASTPLGGNQPQHF TGTGCCAGCACCCCCCTGGGGGGGAATCAGCCCCAGCATTTT
TRBJ2-3 TRBV9 . . CASSSTGLNTDTQYF TGTGCCAGCAGCTCCACAGGGCTAAACACAGATACGCAGTATTTT
TRBJ2-1 TRBV7-9 . . CASSSQGGSSYNEQFF TGTGCCAGCAGCTCCCAGGGGGGAAGCTCCTACAATGAGCAGTTCTTC
TRBJ1-1 TRBV6-4 . . CASSESENTEAFF TGTGCCAGCAGTGAATCGGAGAACACTGAAGCTTTCTTT
TRBJ2-5 TRBV3-1 few . CASSQDLAPQETQYF TGTGCCAGCAGCCAAGACCTTGCACCTCAAGAGACCCAGTACTTC
TRBJ2-5 TRBV4-2 . . CASSQAIGGGRETQYF TGTGCCAGCAGCCAAGCGATCGGTGGCGGGCGGGAGACCCAGTACTTC
TRBJ1-5 TRBV27 . . CASSLGGPTNQPQHF TGTGCCAGCAGTTTAGGGGGGCCCACCAATCAGCCCCAGCATTTT
TRBJ1-5 TRBV12-3/TRBV12-4 . TRBD1 CASSARQGWEPQHF TGTGCCAGCAGTGCCAGACAGGGGTGGGAGCCCCAGCATTTT
TRBJ1-1 TRBV4-1 few . CASSPGPGPNTEAFF TGCGCCAGCAGCCCGGGGCCGGGACCTAACACTGAAGCTTTCTTT
TRBJ1-1 TRBV6-2/TRBV6-3 few . CASSFQGNTEAFF TGTGCCAGCAGTTTTCAGGGGAACACTGAAGCTTTCTTT
TRBJ2-1 TRBV4-2 many . CASSRARNRYNEQFF TGTGCCAGCAGCCGGGCGAGGAACCGGTACAATGAGCAGTTCTTC
TRBJ2-3 TRBV9 . TRBD1 CASSSRGDRSTDTQYF TGTGCCAGCAGCTCCCGTGGGGACAGAAGCACAGATACGCAGTATTTT
TRBJ2-5 TRBV7-9 few TRBD2 CASSQTSGGEKETQYF TGTGCCAGCAGCCAGACTAGCGGGGGAGAGAAAGAGACCCAGTACTTC
TRBJ2-2 TRBV7-6 . . CASRHESGTGELFF TGTGCCAGCAGACACGAGTCCGGCACCGGGGAGCTGTTTTTT
TRBJ2-7 TRBV7-9 few . CASSQTHTSGGNYEQYF TGTGCCAGCAGCCAAACCCACACGTCCGGGGGAAACTACGAGCAGTACTTC